A selection of T cell receptor beta chains follows, all from one sample in a study of identifying expanded T cells in peripheral blood. Clones were read by immunoSEQ multiplex PCR, and TCRdb kept only the in-frame ones, dropping some. The sample has over 90,000 clones; approximately 91% are singletons. The sequenced sample was blood. These receptors originate from a person between 18 and 75 years old in good health. The CDR3 runs from the conserved cysteine through the conserved F or W. D genes are given only for firm matches. Only some rows state a clone size, as once, few, many or a class for expanded clones.

CDR3nt | CDR3aa | v_gene | d_gene | j_gene | abundance
TGTGCCAGCAGTGTAAACCTACAGGGCCTGGCTTACAATGAGCAGTTCTTC | CASSVNLQGLAYNEQFF | TRBV6-1 | NA | TRBJ2-1 | once
TGTGCCATCAGTGACTCGGCGGGATACACTGAAGCTTTCTTT | CAISDSAGYTEAFF | TRBV10-3 | NA | TRBJ1-1 | NA
TGTGCCAGCAGTTCCCGAGGGGGAGGTGGGGAGACCCAGTACTTC | CASSSRGGGGETQYF | TRBV27 | NA | TRBJ2-5 | NA
TGTGCCAGCGAGGATTTGCAAGAAGAGCAGTACTTC | CASEDLQEEQYF | TRBV2 | NA | TRBJ2-7 | NA
TGTGCCAGCAGCGTAGCCGGGACTATTCAAGAGACCCAGTACTTC | CASSVAGTIQETQYF | TRBV9 | TRBD2 | TRBJ2-5 | NA
TGCGCCAGCAGCCAAGATCGTATGGTCACTTACGGCCCCCGCGGGATAGAGCAGTTCTTC | CASSQDRMVTYGPRGIEQFF | TRBV4-3 | NA | TRBJ2-1 | NA
TGTGCCAGCAGCCCCCACGGGACAGGGAATGGAGGCTACACCTTC | CASSPHGTGNGGYTF | TRBV7-9 | TRBD1 | TRBJ1-2 | NA
TGTGCCAGCAGCTACACAACCGGGACAGGGGGTTCGGGTGAGCAGTTCTTC | CASSYTTGTGGSGEQFF | TRBV11-2 | TRBD1 | TRBJ2-1 | NA
TGTGCCAGTAGTTCCGGGACTACTAGCGTCTACGAGCAGTACTTC | CASSSGTTSVYEQYF | TRBV19 | TRBD2 | TRBJ2-7 | few
TGTGCCAGCAGCTTAGTTCAGGGGCGCACTGAAGCTTTCTTT | CASSLVQGRTEAFF | TRBV7-6 | NA | TRBJ1-1 | NA
TGTGCCAGCAGTTACTGGGTACTTTATTCACCCCTCCACTTT | CASSYWVLYSPLHF | TRBV6-7 | NA | TRBJ1-6 | NA
TGTGCCAGCAGCGTAACGGGAGGGTCCTACAATGAGCAGTTCTTC | CASSVTGGSYNEQFF | TRBV9 | TRBD2 | TRBJ2-1 | NA
TGTGCCAGCAGCTTGGATGCTAGCGGGGGGATGTTT | CASSLDASGGMF | TRBV5-4 | TRBD2 | TRBJ2-3 | NA
TGTGCCAGTAGTTATTACAGGGTCGACCTGAACACTGAAGCTTTCTTT | CASSYYRVDLNTEAFF | TRBV19 | NA | TRBJ1-1 | few
TGTGCCAGCAGTGGAGACAGGGACAATCAGCCCCAGCATTTT | CASSGDRDNQPQHF | TRBV6-1 | TRBD1 | TRBJ1-5 | NA